A single TCR beta chain is shown here with its context. Trimming left V 7 bases short and J 8 bases short, with 18 bases between. The CDR3 is 14 residues long. Germline CDR1 LGHNA, CDR2 YNFKEQ. The record originates from a study of blood T cell repertoires in COVID-19. Original data processing: Amplification of reference gene primers was used by the study to estimate nucleated cell counts. Clones were sequenced by immunoSEQ multiplex PCR, and TCRdb holds only the in-frame ones, with some missing. The V and J calls and clone size were taken over from that table, and D and trimming were inferred from the DNA. This table has fewer than 85,000 clones, approximately 90% appearing once.

Material: peripheral blood. The TCR was taken from a man aged 45-65 years with active COVID-19. The chain uses TRBV4-2 and TRBJ2-1, with a possible D match to TRBD1 (6 bases). Here the CDR3 reads CASKDSHAFDEQFF. The DNA of the CDR3 is TGTGCCAGCAAGGACAGCCATGCGTTCGATGAGCAGTTCTTC.